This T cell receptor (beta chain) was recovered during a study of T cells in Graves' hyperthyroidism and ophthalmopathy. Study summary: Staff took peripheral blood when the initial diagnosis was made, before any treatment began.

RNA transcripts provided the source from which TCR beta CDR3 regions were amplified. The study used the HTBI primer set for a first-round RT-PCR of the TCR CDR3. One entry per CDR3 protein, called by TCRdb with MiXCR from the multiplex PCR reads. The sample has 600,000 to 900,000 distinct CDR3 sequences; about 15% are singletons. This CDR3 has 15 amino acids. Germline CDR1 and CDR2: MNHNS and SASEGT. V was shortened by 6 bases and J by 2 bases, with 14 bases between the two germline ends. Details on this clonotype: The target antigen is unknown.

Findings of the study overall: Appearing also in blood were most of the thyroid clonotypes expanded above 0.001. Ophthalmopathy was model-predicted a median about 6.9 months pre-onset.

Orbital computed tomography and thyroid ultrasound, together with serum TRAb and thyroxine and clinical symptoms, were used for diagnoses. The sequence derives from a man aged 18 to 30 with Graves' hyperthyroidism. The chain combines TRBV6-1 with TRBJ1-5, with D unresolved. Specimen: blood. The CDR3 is CASSPDRRGNQPQHF. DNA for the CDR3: TGTGCCAGCAGCCCGGACCGAAGAGGCAATCAGCCCCAGCATTTT.